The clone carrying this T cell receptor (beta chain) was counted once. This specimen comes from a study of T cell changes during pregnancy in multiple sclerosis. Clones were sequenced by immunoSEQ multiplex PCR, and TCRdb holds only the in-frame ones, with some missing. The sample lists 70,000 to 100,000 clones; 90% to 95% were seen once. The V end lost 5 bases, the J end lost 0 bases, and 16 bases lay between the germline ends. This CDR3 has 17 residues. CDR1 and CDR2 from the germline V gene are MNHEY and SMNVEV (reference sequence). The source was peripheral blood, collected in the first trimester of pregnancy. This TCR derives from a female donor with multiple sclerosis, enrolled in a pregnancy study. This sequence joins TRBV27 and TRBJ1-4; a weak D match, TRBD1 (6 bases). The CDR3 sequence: CASSPRARQATNEKLFF. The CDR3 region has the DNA TGTGCCAGCAGTCCCAGGGCCCGACAGGCAACTAATGAAAAACTGTTTTTT.